The clone carrying this T cell receptor (beta chain) was seen a single time. Its specificity is not known. Within the sample, other DNA sequences also encode this same CDR3. The test was conducted at deep level. Using immunoSEQ multiplex PCR, the repertoire was profiled, and TCRdb retains in-frame clones only, with some absent. This sample has approximately 2.5 million clones, with approximately 90% found just once. This CDR3 is 15 amino acids long. The V gene end was trimmed by 1 base and the J gene end by 1 base; junction bases not matched to a gene: 4. Germline loops: CDR1 SEHNR, CDR2 FQNEAQ (reference sequence). The study enrolled healthy HIV-negative adults without recent acute infections or vaccinations as donors. Into CD45RA+ naive and CD45RA-negative memory subsets, the CD4+ cells were split. This sample stems from a study of shared clonotypes between healthy human individuals. Points from the study as a whole: Naive subsets, compared against memory subsets, generally had larger estimated richness values.

This receptor was taken from a young man in good health. The chain joins TRBV7-9 to TRBJ2-7; 7 positions agree with TRBD1. The material sequenced was naive CD4+ T cells sorted from blood. Subset defined: CD45RA+ positively selected. CDR3: CASSLGAGGSYEQYF. CDR3 DNA: TGTGCCAGCAGCTTAGGTGCAGGGGGATCCTACGAGCAGTACTTC.